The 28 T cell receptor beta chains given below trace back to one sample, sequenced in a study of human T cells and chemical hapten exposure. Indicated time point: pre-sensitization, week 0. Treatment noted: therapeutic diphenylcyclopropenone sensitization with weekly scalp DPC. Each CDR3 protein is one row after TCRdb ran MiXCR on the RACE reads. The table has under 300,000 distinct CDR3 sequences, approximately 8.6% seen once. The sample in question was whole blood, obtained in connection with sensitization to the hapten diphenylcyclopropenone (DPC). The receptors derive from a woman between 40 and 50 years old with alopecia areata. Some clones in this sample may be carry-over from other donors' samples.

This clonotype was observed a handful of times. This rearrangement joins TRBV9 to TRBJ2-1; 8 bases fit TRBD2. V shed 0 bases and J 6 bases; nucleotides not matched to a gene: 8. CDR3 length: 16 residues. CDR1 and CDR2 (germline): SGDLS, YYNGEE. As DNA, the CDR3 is TGTGCCAGCAGCGTAGACAGCGGGAGTTCGATCAATGAGCAGTTCTTC. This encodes CASSVDSGSSINEQFF.

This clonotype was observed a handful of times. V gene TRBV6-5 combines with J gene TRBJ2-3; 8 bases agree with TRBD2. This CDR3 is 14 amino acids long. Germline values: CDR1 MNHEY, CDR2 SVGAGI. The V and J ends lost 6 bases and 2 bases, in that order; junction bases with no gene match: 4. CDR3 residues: CASRRGGLTDTQYF. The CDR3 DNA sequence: TGTGCCAGCAGACGGGGGGGGCTCACAGATACGCAGTATTTT.

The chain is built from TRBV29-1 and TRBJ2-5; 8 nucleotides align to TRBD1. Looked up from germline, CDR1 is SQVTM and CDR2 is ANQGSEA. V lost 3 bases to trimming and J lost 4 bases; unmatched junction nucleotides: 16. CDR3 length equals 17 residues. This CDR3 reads CSVDGEPWTGKGETQYF. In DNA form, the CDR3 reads TGCAGCGTTGACGGAGAACCATGGACAGGGAAGGGAGAGACCCAGTACTTC.

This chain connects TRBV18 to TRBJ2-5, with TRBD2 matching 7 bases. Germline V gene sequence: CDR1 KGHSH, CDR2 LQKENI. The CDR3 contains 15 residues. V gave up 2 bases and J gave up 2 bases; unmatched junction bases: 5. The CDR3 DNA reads TGTGCCAGCTCACCAGCGGACGGGGGGCAAGAGACCCAGTACTTC. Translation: CASSPADGGQETQYF. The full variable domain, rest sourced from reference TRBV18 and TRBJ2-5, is NAGVMQNPRHLVRRRGQEARLRCSPMKGHSHVYWYRQLPEEGLKFMVYLQKENIIDESGMPKERFSAEFPKEGPSILRIQQVVRGDSAAYFCASSPADGGQETQYFGPGTRLLVL.

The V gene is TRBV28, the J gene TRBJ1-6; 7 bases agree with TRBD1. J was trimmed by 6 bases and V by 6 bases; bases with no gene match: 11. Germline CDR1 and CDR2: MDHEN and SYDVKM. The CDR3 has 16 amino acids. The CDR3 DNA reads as TGTGCCAGCAGGTCAAACCGGGACAGATTTAATTCACCCCTCCACTTT. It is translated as CASRSNRDRFNSPLHF.

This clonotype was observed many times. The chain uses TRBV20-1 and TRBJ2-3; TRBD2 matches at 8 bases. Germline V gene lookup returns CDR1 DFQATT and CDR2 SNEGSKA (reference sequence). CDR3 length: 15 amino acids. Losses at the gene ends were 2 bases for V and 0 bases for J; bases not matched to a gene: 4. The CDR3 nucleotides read TGCAGTGCTAGAAAAACTAGCGGAAGCACAGATACGCAGTATTTT. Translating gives CSARKTSGSTDTQYF.

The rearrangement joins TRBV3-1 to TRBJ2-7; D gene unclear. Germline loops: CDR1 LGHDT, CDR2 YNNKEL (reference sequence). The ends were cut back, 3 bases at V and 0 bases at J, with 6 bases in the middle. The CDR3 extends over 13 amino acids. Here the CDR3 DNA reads TGTGCCAGCAGCCAGACCCCCTCCTACGAGCAGTACTTC. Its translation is CASSQTPSYEQYF.

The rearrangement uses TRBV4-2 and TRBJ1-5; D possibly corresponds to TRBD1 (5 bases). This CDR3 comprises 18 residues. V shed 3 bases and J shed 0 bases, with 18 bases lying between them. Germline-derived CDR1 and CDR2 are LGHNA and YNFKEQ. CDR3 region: CASSHVPQGGYSNQPQHF. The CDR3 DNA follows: TGTGCCAGCAGCCACGTCCCTCAGGGAGGCTATAGCAATCAGCCCCAGCATTTT.

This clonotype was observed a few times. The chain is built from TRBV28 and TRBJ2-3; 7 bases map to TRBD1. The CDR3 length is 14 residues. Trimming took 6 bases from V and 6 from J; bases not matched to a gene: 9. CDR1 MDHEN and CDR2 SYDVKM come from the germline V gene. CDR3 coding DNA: TGTGCCAGCAGAGCACAGGGGCTTGGGGATACGCAGTATTTT. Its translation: CASRAQGLGDTQYF.

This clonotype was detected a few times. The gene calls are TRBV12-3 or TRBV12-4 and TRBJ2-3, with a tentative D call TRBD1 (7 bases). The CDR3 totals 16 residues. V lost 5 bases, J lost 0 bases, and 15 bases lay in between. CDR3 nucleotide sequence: TGTGCCAGCAGTCCCCAGGGGGGTACTAGCACAGATACGCAGTATTTT. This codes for CASSPQGGTSTDTQYF.

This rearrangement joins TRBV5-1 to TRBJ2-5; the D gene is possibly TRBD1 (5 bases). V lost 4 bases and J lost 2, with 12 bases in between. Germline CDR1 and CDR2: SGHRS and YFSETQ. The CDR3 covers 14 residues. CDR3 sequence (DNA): TGCGCCAGCAGCGTATTGACAGTTCAAGAGACCCAGTACTTC. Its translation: CASSVLTVQETQYF.

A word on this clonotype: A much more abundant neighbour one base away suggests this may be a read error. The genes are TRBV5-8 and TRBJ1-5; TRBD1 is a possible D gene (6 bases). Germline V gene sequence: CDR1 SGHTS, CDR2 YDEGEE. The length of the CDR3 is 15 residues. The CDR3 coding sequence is TGTACCAGCAGCTTCGGGGGCCGGGGCAATCAGCCCCAGCATTTT. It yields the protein CTSSFGGRGNQPQHF. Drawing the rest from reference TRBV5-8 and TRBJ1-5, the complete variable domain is EAGVTQSPTHLIKTRGQQATLRCSPISGHTSVYWYQQALGLGLQFLLWYDEGEERNRGNFPPRFSGRQFPNYSSELNVNALELEDSALYLCTSSFGGRGNQPQHFGDGTRLSIL.

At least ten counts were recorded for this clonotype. CDR3 nucleotides: TGCAGCGTTACACACTCGGACAGCTGGGAGACCCAGTACTTC. This codes for CSVTHSDSWETQYF. This chain joins TRBV29-1 and TRBJ2-5, with a tentative D call TRBD1 (6 bases). This CDR3 contains 14 residues. V lost 5 bases and J 5 bases, leaving 18 bases between the germline ends. Germline assignment: CDR1 SQVTM and CDR2 ANQGSEA.

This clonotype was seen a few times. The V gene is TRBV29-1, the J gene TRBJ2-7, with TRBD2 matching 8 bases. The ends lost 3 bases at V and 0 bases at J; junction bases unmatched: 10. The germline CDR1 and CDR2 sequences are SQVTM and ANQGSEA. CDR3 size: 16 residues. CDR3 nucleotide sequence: TGCAGCGTTGAGACCCTAACTAGCGGCCCCTCCTACGAGCAGTACTTC. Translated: CSVETLTSGPSYEQYF.

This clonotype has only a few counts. The CDR3 spells CSVGLAISSGANVLTF. The CDR3 coding sequence is TGCAGTGTAGGACTAGCGATCAGCTCTGGGGCCAACGTCCTGACTTTC. The chain links TRBV20-1 to TRBJ2-6; the match to TRBD2 covers 9 bases. Germline CDR1 DFQATT, CDR2 SNEGSKA (reference sequence). V dropped 7 bases and J dropped 0; count of bases not matched to a gene: 7. The CDR3 is 16 amino acids.

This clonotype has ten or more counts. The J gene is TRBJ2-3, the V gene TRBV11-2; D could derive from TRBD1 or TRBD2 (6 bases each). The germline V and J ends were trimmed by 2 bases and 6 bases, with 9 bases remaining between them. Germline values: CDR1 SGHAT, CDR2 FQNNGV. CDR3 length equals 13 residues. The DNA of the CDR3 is TGTGCCAGCAGCTTAATGGGGGGCGATACGCAGTATTTT. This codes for CASSLMGGDTQYF.

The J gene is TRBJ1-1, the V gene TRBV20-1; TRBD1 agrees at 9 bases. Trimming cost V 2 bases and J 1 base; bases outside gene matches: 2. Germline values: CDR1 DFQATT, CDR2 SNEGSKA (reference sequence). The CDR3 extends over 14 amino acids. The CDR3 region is CSARSGQGNTEAFF. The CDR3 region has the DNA TGCAGTGCTAGATCGGGACAGGGGAACACTGAAGCTTTCTTT.

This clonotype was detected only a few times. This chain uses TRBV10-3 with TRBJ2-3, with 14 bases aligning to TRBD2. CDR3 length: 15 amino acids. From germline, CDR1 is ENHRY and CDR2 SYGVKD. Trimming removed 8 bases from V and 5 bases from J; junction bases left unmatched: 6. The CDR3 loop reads CAIGTGTSGGDTQYF. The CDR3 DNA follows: TGTGCCATCGGCACCGGGACTAGCGGGGGAGATACGCAGTATTTT.

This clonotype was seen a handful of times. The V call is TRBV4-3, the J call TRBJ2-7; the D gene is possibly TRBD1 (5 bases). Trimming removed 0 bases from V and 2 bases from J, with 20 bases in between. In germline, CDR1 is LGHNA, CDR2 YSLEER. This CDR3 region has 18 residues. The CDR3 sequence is CASSQDRVTAGRTYEQYF. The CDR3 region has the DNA TGCGCCAGCAGCCAAGATAGGGTAACGGCAGGGCGGACCTACGAGCAGTACTTC.

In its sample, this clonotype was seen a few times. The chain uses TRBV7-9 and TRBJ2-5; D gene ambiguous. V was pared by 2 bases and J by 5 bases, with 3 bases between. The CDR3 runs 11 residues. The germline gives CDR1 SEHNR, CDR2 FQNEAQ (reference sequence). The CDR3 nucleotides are TGTGCCAGCAGCTTATACGAGACCCAGTACTTC. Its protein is CASSLYETQYF.

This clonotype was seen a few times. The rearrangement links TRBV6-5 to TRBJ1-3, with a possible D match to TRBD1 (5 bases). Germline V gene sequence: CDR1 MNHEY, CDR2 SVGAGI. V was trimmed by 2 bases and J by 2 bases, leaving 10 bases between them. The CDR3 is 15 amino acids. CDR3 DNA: TGTGCCAGCAGTTACGGGGCAGGGACTGGAAACACCATATATTTT. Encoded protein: CASSYGAGTGNTIYF.

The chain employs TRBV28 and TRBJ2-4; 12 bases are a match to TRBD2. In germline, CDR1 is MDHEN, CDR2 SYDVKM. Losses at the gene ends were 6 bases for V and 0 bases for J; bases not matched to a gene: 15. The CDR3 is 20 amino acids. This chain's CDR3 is CASSFSYGTSGSLAKNIQYF. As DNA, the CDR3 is TGTGCCAGCAGCTTTAGTTACGGGACTAGCGGGTCGCTAGCCAAAAACATTCAGTACTTC. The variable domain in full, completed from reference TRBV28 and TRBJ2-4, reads DVKVTQSSRYLVKRTGEKVFLECVQDMDHENMFWYRQDPGLGLRLIYFSYDVKMKEKGDIPEGYSVSREKKERFSLILESASTNQTSMYLCASSFSYGTSGSLAKNIQYFGAGTRLSVL.

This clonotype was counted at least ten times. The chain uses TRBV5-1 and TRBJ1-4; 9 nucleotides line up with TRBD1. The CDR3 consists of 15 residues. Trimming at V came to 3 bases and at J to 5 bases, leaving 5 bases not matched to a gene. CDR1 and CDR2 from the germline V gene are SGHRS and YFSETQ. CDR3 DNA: TGCGCCAGCAGCTACTCCGGGACAGGGAATGAAAAACTGTTTTTT. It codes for CASSYSGTGNEKLFF.

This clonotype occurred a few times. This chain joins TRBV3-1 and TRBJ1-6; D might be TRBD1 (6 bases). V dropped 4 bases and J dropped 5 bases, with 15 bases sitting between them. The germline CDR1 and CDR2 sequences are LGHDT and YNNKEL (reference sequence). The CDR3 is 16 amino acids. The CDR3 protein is CASSPSLGQNNSPLHF. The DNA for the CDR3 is TGTGCCAGCAGCCCCTCCTTAGGACAGAATAATTCACCCCTCCACTTT.

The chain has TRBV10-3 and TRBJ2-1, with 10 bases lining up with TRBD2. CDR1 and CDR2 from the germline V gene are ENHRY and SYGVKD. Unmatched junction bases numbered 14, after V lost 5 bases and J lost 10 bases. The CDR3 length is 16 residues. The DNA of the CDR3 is TGTGCCATCAGTCGGGAGCGGGAGGGCCCTTTGGGGGAGCAGTTCTTC. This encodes CAISREREGPLGEQFF.

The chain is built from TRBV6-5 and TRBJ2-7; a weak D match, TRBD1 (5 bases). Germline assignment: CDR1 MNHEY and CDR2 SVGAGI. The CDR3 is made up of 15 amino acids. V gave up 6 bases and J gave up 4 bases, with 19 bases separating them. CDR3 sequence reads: CASRRNLQVEYEQYF. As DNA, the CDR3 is TGTGCCAGCAGACGTAACCTACAGGTAGAATACGAGCAGTACTTC.

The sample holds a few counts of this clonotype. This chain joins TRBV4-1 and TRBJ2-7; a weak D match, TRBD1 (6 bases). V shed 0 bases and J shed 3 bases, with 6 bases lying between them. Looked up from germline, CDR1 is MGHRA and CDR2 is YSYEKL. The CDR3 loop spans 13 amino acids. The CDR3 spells CASSQEGGYEQYF. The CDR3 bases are TGCGCCAGCAGCCAAGAAGGGGGCTACGAGCAGTACTTC.

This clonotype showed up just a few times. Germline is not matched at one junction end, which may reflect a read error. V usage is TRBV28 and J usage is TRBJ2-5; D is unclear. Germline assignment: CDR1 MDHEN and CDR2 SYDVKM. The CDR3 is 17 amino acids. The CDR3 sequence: CVSSLRDWEGLVETQYF. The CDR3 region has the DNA TGTGTCAGCAGCCTGCGCGATTGGGAAGGTTTAGTGGAGACCCAGTACTTC.